This is a list of T cell receptor beta chains from one sample in a study of blood T cells in healthy people across ages. Using its own MiXCR run on the 5' RACE reads, TCRdb lists one record per CDR3 protein. In the table there are hundreds of thousands of distinct CDR3 sequences, about 52% of which are singletons. Sequenced material: blood. The receptors stem from a woman aged 55-70 years in good health. Each CDR3 is given with its conserved first and last residue. Not all rows give a size; the values are once, few, many and, for expanded clones, a class.

v_call clone_size cdr3_aa
TRBV20-1 once CSARGGGTRYNEQFF
TRBV29-1 . CSVVGDRGYEQYF
TRBV2 . CASSGGLASTDTQYF
TRBV7-2 . CASSLGGGPLNTGELFF
TRBV27 . CASSLLNAGGSRETQYF
TRBV5-1 . CASSETGPDGYTF
TRBV7-2 few CASTLASGPDTQYF
TRBV30 . CAWKSPYEQYF
TRBV20-1 few CSAPEHENSLRSYEQYF
TRBV5-6 . CASSELARDTDTQYF
TRBV18 many CASSPSPYRGTNTEAFF
TRBV7-3 . CASSPSGGGNSPLHF
TRBV6-1 . CASSDRGLTNEKLFF
TRBV15 few CATSRALGLGFTDTQYF
TRBV2 many CASSVGGGVSYGYTF
TRBV5-1 . CASSSRLAGGFTDTQYF
TRBV29-1 . CSVEWLAGASYNEQFF
TRBV15 few CATSFRLGSGANVLTF
TRBV12-3/TRBV12-4 few CASSPQQVSNTEAFF
TRBV20-1 . CSARYPGWDTGELFF
TRBV6-6 . CASKTSAAAYEQYF
TRBV4-2 . CASSHEDRASGYEQYF
TRBV6-2/TRBV6-3 . CASAPGVGQGGNNEQFF
TRBV29-1 . CSVGEQGETQYF
TRBV6-2/TRBV6-3 . CASSVGEHQETQYF
TRBV7-2 few CASSLDFWGNYGYTF
TRBV2 few CASGGRQIQETQYF
TRBV5-1 . CASRLDPGPSTDTQYF
TRBV7-2 . CASGPMVAYEQYF
TRBV6-1 few CATQWGMDYGYTF
TRBV9 . CASSVWDSMNTEAFF
TRBV5-1 few CASSFKTTLSTDTQYF
TRBV29-1 . CSVVGGRGTTEAFF
TRBV18 once CASSPLNPNEQFF
TRBV7-9 . CASSLGTYSNQPQHF
TRBV7-3 few CASRLGGSTDTQYF
TRBV7-8 . CASSLARGARGEQYF
TRBV2 few CASSGSRYEQYF
TRBV11-2 . CASSFGTTPEQYF
TRBV14 . CASRQALNGPPFF
TRBV3-1 . CASSQYSSTDTQYF
TRBV20-1 . CSAIRPSTDTQYF
TRBV2 . CASTSASGGDTQYF
TRBV7-2 . CASSGRDGTIGYTF
TRBV4-2 few CASSLTGNGIGEQFF
TRBV18 . CASSPGQALQETQYF
TRBV7-2 . CASSLYASEEYNEQFF
TRBV7-9 few CASSTAGTSEETQYF
TRBV6-1 . CASSVQGDGYGYTF
TRBV7-2 . CASSFAGVINEQFF
TRBV28 few CASSLSPLARSSGANVLTF
TRBV28 . CASSLAGIYNEQYF
TRBV7-2 . CASSPSRVADTQYF